This TCR beta chain is from a study of post-analysis software for immune sequencing data. TCR beta cDNA libraries had unique molecular identifiers. From around 0.96 to 9.9 million T cells, roughly 540,000 cDNA molecules were obtained. TCRdb redid the calling of the PCR reads with MiXCR, one entry per CDR3 protein. The sample contains 500,000 to 600,000 distinct CDR3 sequences, around 44% of which appear only once. Regarding the study as a whole: TRBV segments more frequent in patients than in controls numbered roughly five and included TRBV5-6, TRBV5-1 and TRBV20-1.

Concerning this clonotype: Antigen: not known.

The junction had 4 bases not matched to a gene; V was cut back by 7 bases and J by 2 bases. Germline CDR1 reads SGHRS; CDR2 reads YFSETQ. This CDR3 has 14 amino acids. The source of this sequence is a girl aged 10-17 years with multiple sclerosis. Sequencing was done on a sample of blood. This sequence joins TRBV5-1 and TRBJ2-1, with 9 bases that match TRBD1. The chain's CDR3 is CASCWDRAYNEQFF. For the CDR3, the DNA is TGCGCCAGCTGCTGGGACAGGGCCTACAATGAGCAGTTCTTC.